This T cell receptor (beta chain) was sequenced in a study of T cell responses to AZD1222 COVID-19 vaccine. Notes on this clone: The antigen remains undetermined.

General study points: Baseline seropositivity occurred in only six AZD1222 recipients.

J lost 3 bases, V lost 3 bases, and 7 bases had no gene match. Per germline, CDR1 LGHDT and CDR2 YNNKEL (reference sequence). The length of the CDR3 is 16 residues. Clones were sequenced by immunoSEQ multiplex PCR, and TCRdb holds only the in-frame ones, with some missing. This table has about 59,000 clones, 84% appearing once. The material sequenced was peripheral blood, taken on day 0 of AZD1222 vaccination. The TCR originated in an adult in good health. The V call is TRBV3-1 (or the pseudogene TRBV3-2), the J call TRBJ2-7; TRBD2 agrees at 11 bases. CDR3 in DNA: TGTGCCAGCAGCCACATTACTAGCGGGAGCTACTACGAGCAGTACGTC. Amino acid sequence: CASSHITSGSYYEQYV.